This entry lists 13 T cell receptor beta chains sequenced from one sample in a study of cytomegalovirus exposure and HLA in healthy donors. Sequencing was performed with immunoSEQ multiplex PCR; in TCRdb, only in-frame clones are kept and a portion is missing. Here the sample spans some 260,000 clones, more than 85% being singletons. Sequencing was performed on PBMCs. The receptors originated from a man aged 18 to 30 in good health and CMV-seropositive.

This clone was counted once. The chain has TRBV4-3 and TRBJ2-7, with TRBD2 matching over 7 bases. V shed 4 bases, J shed 3 bases, and the junction held 6 bases outside the gene matches. The CDR3 consists of 14 residues. Germline assignment: CDR1 LGHNA and CDR2 YSLEER. CDR3 amino acids: CASSRSGNDYEQYF. The DNA for the CDR3 is TGCGCCAGCAGCCGAAGCGGGAACGACTACGAGCAGTACTTC.

The chain combines TRBV2 with TRBJ2-1, with D possibly TRBD2 on 5 matching bases. V was trimmed by 7 bases and J by 0 bases, leaving 13 bases between them. Per germline, CDR1 SNHLY and CDR2 FYNNEI. The CDR3 has 15 residues. The CDR3 DNA is TGTGCCAGCACCCGTGAGGGTAGCTCCTACAATGAGCAGTTCTTC. Translated: CASTREGSSYNEQFF. The full variable domain, with the rest looked up from reference TRBV2 and TRBJ2-1, is EPEVTQTPSHQVTQMGQEVILRCVPISNHLYFYWYRQILGQKVEFLVSFYNNEISEKSEIFDDQFSVERPDGSNFTLKIRSTKLEDSAMYFCASTREGSSYNEQFFGPGTRLTVL.

This clone has a handful of counts. The DNA of the CDR3 is TGTGCCAGCAGCCAGGAACAGGGTGGTTACGGCTACACCTTC. As protein: CASSQEQGGYGYTF. The genes are TRBV2 and TRBJ1-2; D perhaps matches TRBD1 (6 bases). In germline, CDR1 is SNHLY, CDR2 FYNNEI. Trimming took off 6 bases at V and 8 bases at J, with 19 bases between the two ends. This CDR3 is 14 amino acids long.

This clone was counted only a few times. This chain uses TRBV18 with TRBJ1-2, with TRBD1 matching 7 bases. Losses at the gene ends were 5 bases for V and 4 bases for J; bases not matched to a gene: 1. Germline CDR1 is KGHSH and CDR2 is LQKENI. The CDR3 totals 12 residues. In nucleotides, the CDR3 is TGTGCCAGCTCAAGGGACAGCTATGGCTACACCTTC. It codes for CASSRDSYGYTF.

V usage is TRBV10-3 and J usage is TRBJ1-2; the D is unclear. CDR1 and CDR2 from the germline V gene are ENHRY and SYGVKD. Trimming shortened V by 2 bases and J by 4 bases, and 14 bases separated the two germline ends. The CDR3 is 15 residues long. The CDR3 DNA follows: TGTGCCATCAGTGAGGGCTGGGAGAACCTCTATGGCTACACCTTC. This gives the protein CAISEGWENLYGYTF.

V and J are TRBV6-1 and TRBJ1-5; 7 nucleotides match TRBD1. Unmatched junction bases numbered 4, after V lost 6 bases and J lost 5 bases. CDR1 is MNHNS and CDR2 is SASEGT in the germline V gene. The CDR3 runs 13 residues. The DNA of the CDR3 is TGTGCCAGCAGCCTTACAGGGGATCAGCCCCAGCATTTT. Protein sequence: CASSLTGDQPQHF.

The chain carries TRBV11-2 and TRBJ2-1, with 8 bases aligning to TRBD2. In germline, CDR1 is SGHAT, CDR2 FQNNGV. V gave up 5 bases and J gave up 2 bases; unmatched junction bases: 8. CDR3 size: 16 residues. The CDR3 bases are TGTGCCAGCAGCCCATGGACTAGCCTCCCCTACAATGAGCAGTTCTTC. Amino acid sequence: CASSPWTSLPYNEQFF.

The chain combines TRBV2 with TRBJ1-4; D remains unclear. This CDR3 is 15 amino acids long. Looked up from germline, CDR1 is SNHLY and CDR2 is FYNNEI. V lost 3 bases and J lost 8, with 16 bases in between. The CDR3 nucleotides are TGTGCCAGCAGTGATATCGGGGAGAAGGAGGAAAAACTGTTTTTT. This codes for CASSDIGEKEEKLFF.

The chain employs TRBV28 and TRBJ1-1; D may be TRBD1 (5 bases). Trimming removed 6 bases from V and 1 base from J, with 15 bases in between. The CDR3 contains 15 residues. Germline V lookup: CDR1 MDHEN, CDR2 SYDVKM. CDR3 in amino acids: CASRPLGGKNTEAFF. The CDR3 DNA is TGTGCCAGCAGACCCTTGGGGGGGAAGAACACTGAAGCTTTCTTT. Full variable domain (outside the CDR3, taken from reference TRBV28 and TRBJ1-1): DVKVTQSSRYLVKRTGEKVFLECVQDMDHENMFWYRQDPGLGLRLIYFSYDVKMKEKGDIPEGYSVSREKKERFSLILESASTNQTSMYLCASRPLGGKNTEAFFGQGTRLTVV.

The chain is built from TRBV6-6 and TRBJ2-1; the match to TRBD2 covers 7 bases. Germline values: CDR1 MNHNY, CDR2 SVGAGI (reference sequence). The length of the CDR3 is 16 residues. V was pared by 0 bases and J by 8 bases, with 10 bases of the junction left unmatched. CDR3 sequence reads: CASSYSAGVVVDEQFF. Written as DNA, the CDR3 is TGTGCCAGCAGTTACTCTGCGGGAGTGGTAGTTGATGAGCAGTTCTTC.

The rearrangement uses TRBV5-1 and TRBJ2-5; D might be TRBD2 (6 bases). This CDR3 comprises 17 residues. Per germline, CDR1 SGHRS and CDR2 YFSETQ. The V end lost 4 bases, the J end lost 1 base, and 20 bases lay between the germline ends. The CDR3 sequence is CASSASVGLGGQETQYF. In DNA form, the CDR3 reads TGCGCCAGCAGCGCCTCGGTAGGCCTCGGGGGCCAAGAGACCCAGTACTTC.

About this clone: This same CDR3 is encoded by further DNA sequences in the sample. The CDR3 here is CASSEGYEQYF. CDR3 nucleotide sequence: TGTGCCAGCTCCGAGGGCTACGAGCAGTACTTC. The V gene is TRBV6-1, the J gene TRBJ2-7, with D possibly being TRBD2 (5 bases). Germline loops: CDR1 MNHNS, CDR2 SASEGT. This CDR3 is built from 11 residues. Trimming took off 8 bases at V and 3 bases at J, with 8 bases between the two ends.

The chain combines TRBV27 with TRBJ1-1; D remains ambiguous. This CDR3 is 17 amino acids long. Trimming left V 5 bases short and J 3 bases short, with 22 bases between. Per germline, CDR1 MNHEY and CDR2 SMNVEV (reference sequence). This CDR3 reads CASSPGPYPLEDTEAFF. The CDR3 DNA follows: TGTGCCAGCAGTCCCGGACCATATCCCCTTGAGGACACTGAAGCTTTCTTT.